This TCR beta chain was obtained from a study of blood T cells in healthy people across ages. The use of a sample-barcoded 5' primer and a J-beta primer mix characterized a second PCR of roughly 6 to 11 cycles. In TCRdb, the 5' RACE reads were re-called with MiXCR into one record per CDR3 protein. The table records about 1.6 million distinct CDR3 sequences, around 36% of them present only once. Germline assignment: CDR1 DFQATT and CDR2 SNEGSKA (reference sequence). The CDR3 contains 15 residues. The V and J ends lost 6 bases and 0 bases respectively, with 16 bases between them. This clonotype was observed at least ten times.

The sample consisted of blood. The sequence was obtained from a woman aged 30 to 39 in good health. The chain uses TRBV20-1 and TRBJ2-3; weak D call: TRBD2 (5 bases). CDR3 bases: TGCAGTGCCCTGGAAGCGGAAAGCAGCACAGATACGCAGTATTTT. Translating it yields CSALEAESSTDTQYF.